This entry lists 7 T cell receptor beta chains sequenced from one sample in a study of OX40 agonist ivuxolimab in advanced cancers. Repertoires were generated with immunoSEQ multiplex PCR, while TCRdb's copy carries only in-frame clones and drops some. The sample includes about 110,000 clones, approximately 90% of them seen just once. Sample: CD4+ or CD8+ T cells sorted from blood, taken in a trial of the OX40 agonist ivuxolimab. Source of these receptors: an adult with an advanced solid tumor such as melanoma, head and neck, liver or kidney cancer.

This clone was found a few times. The chain couples TRBV27 to TRBJ1-2; the D is unclear. The CDR3 contains 12 residues. Trimming cost V 5 bases and J 8 bases, with 12 bases left between them. Looked up from germline, CDR1 is MNHEY and CDR2 is SMNVEV (reference sequence). CDR3 DNA: TGTGCCAGCAGTGGGCCGGCGGGGGGCTACACCTTC. Translating it yields CASSGPAGGYTF.

V usage is TRBV7-9 and J usage is TRBJ1-2; TRBD1 matches at 7 bases. CDR1 is SEHNR, CDR2 FQNEAQ, per germline (reference sequence). J lost 6 bases, V lost 5 bases, and 12 bases had no gene match. The CDR3 loop spans 15 amino acids. This chain's CDR3 is CASSRGQSFADGYTF. In DNA, the CDR3 is TGTGCCAGCAGCCGGGGACAGAGTTTCGCGGATGGCTACACCTTC.

The rearrangement joins TRBV6-5 to TRBJ2-1; D remains ambiguous. Trimming took 5 bases from V and 5 from J, leaving 1 base between them. Germline V gene sequence: CDR1 MNHEY, CDR2 SVGAGI. The CDR3 is 10 residues long. CDR3 coding DNA: TGTGCCAGCAGTGACAATGAGCAGTTCTTC. This sequence encodes CASSDNEQFF.

This chain connects TRBV27 to TRBJ2-6; tentatively, D is TRBD1 (6 bases). CDR1 MNHEY and CDR2 SMNVEV come from the germline V gene (reference sequence). V gave up 1 base and J gave up 4 bases, with 17 bases separating them. CDR3 size: 18 residues. The CDR3 reads CASSLFTGLRRGANVLTF. CDR3 in DNA: TGTGCCAGCAGTTTATTTACAGGGTTGCGGCGCGGGGCCAACGTCCTGACTTTC. The whole variable domain, remainder taken from reference TRBV27 and TRBJ2-6, is EAQVTQNPRYLITVTGKKLTVTCSQNMNHEYMSWYRQDPGLGLRQIYYSMNVEVTDKGDVPEGYKVSRKEKRNFPLILESPSPNQTSLYFCASSLFTGLRRGANVLTFGAGSRLTVL.

The rearrangement uses TRBV5-1 and TRBJ2-3; D is ambiguous. The CDR3 loop spans 14 amino acids. With 4 bases removed from V and 2 bases from J, the gap between germline ends came to 11 bases. Germline assignment: CDR1 SGHRS and CDR2 YFSETQ. This CDR3 reads CASSLSGITDTQYF. The DNA of the CDR3 is TGCGCCAGCAGCCTATCCGGAATCACAGATACGCAGTATTTT.

The rearrangement links TRBV9 to TRBJ2-3; 8 bases are shared with TRBD1. The CDR3 is 12 amino acids. Germline V gene data show CDR1 as SGDLS and CDR2 as YYNGEE. Trimming cost V 3 bases and J 10 bases; bases outside gene matches: 4. The CDR3 nucleotides are TGTGCCAGCAGCGGAGACAGGGGAGCGCAGTATTTT. This gives the protein CASSGDRGAQYF. Looking up the rest from reference TRBV9 and TRBJ2-3 gives the full variable domain: DSGVTQTPKHLITATGQRVTLRCSPRSGDLSVYWYQQSLDQGLQFLIQYYNGEERAKGNILERFSAQQFPDLHSELNLSSLELGDSALYFCASSGDRGAQYFGPGTRLTVL.

The CDR3 nucleotides read TGTGCCAGCTCACCAAGTAGGTTGCGGGAAGTGAGCAATCAGCCCCAGCATTTT. Residues: CASSPSRLREVSNQPQHF. The chain uses TRBV18 and TRBJ1-5, with D unclear. The CDR3 runs to 18 residues. The germline CDR1 and CDR2 sequences are KGHSH and LQKENI. V was clipped by 2 bases and J by 1 base, with 18 bases between them.